One sample yielded the 24 T cell receptor beta chains listed below, sequenced in a study of immune heterogeneity within non-small cell lung tumors. Bulk tumor genomic DNA was the template, and each sample received roughly 600 ng. Collection of several biopsies per primary tumor, spaced far apart, took place during surgery. Samples came from untreated patients having curative surgery for newly diagnosed non-small cell lung cancer. A first 10-cycle multiplex round used 32 V-gene and 13 J-gene primers on TCR beta CDR3. TCRdb reprocessed the multiplex PCR reads with MiXCR, giving one entry per CDR3 protein. The sample contains some 31,000 distinct CDR3 sequences, 28% of which appear only once. Sequencing input: lung tumor tissue. The receptors here all came from a man in his forties with non-small cell lung cancer.

The table lists this clonotype with many counts. This chain connects TRBV29-1 to TRBJ2-3; tentatively, D is TRBD1 or TRBD2 (5 bases each). Germline CDR1 and CDR2: SQVTM and ANQGSEA. CDR3 length: 12 residues. V was pared by 7 bases and J by 0 bases, with 8 bases between. Here the CDR3 DNA reads TGCAGCGGGGACGGTAGCACAGATACGCAGTATTTT. It encodes CSGDGSTDTQYF.

About this clonotype itself: A much larger clone differs by one base, so this may be a read error. V is TRBV6-4 and J is TRBJ1-5; no reliable D call. Deletions cut 8 bases from V and 3 bases from J, with 14 bases between. The CDR3 is made up of 14 amino acids. Germline loops: CDR1 MRHNA, CDR2 SNTAGT. CDR3 loop: CASSTGIINQPQHF. CDR3 DNA: TGTGCCAGCTCAACCGGGATTATCAATCAGCCCCAGCATTTT.

This clonotype has a count of ten or more. The J gene is TRBJ1-2, the V gene TRBV18, with TRBD1 matching 10 bases. There are 15 residues in the CDR3. Germline lookup yields CDR1 KGHSH and CDR2 LQKENI. V dropped 0 bases and J dropped 4; count of bases not matched to a gene: 2. The CDR3 sequence is CASSPPTGGGYGYTF. The CDR3 DNA follows: TGTGCCAGCTCACCACCGACAGGGGGCGGCTATGGCTACACCTTC.

V usage is TRBV18 and J usage is TRBJ1-5; possibly TRBD1 for D (5 bases). The germline V gene encodes CDR1 KGHSH and CDR2 LQKENI. Between the trimmed V and J ends, which lost 4 bases and 5 bases, there was a span of 21 bases. The CDR3 runs to 17 residues. CDR3 residues: CASSHTPGTENYQPQHF. CDR3 DNA: TGTGCCAGCTCACACACTCCCGGGACGGAAAACTATCAGCCCCAGCATTTT.

Worth noting for this clonotype: A read error is possible here, since a much larger clone lies one base away. The genes are TRBV20-1 and TRBJ1-5; the match to TRBD1 covers 12 bases. Germline V lookup: CDR1 DFQATT, CDR2 SNEGSKA (reference sequence). V was clipped by 3 bases and J by 9 bases; unmatched bases: 9. The CDR3 runs 15 residues. The CDR3 loop reads CSASRGTGGDLPQHF. As DNA, the CDR3 is TGCAGTGCTAGTAGGGGGACAGGGGGCGATCTGCCCCAGCATTTT.

In its sample, this clonotype was seen many times. The chain couples TRBV19 to TRBJ2-7; possible D gene TRBD1, 6 bases. There are 13 residues in the CDR3. Germline V gene sequence: CDR1 LNHDA, CDR2 SQIVND (reference sequence). V was trimmed by 5 bases and J by 2 bases, leaving 10 bases between them. The CDR3 region is CASSYRVTYEQYF. The CDR3 nucleotides are TGTGCCAGTAGTTACAGGGTAACCTACGAGCAGTACTTC.

Many counts were recorded for this clonotype. The V and J genes are TRBV20-1 and TRBJ2-7; TRBD2 aligns across 8 bases. Looked up from germline, CDR1 is DFQATT and CDR2 is SNEGSKA (reference sequence). The V and J ends lost 1 base and 3 bases, in that order; junction bases with no gene match: 2. The CDR3 loop spans 13 amino acids. The CDR3 is CSARVGRVYEQYF. The CDR3 DNA follows: TGCAGTGCTAGAGTCGGGAGGGTCTACGAGCAGTACTTC.

This clonotype was seen ten or more times. V and J are TRBV6-1 and TRBJ2-5; 9 nucleotides align to TRBD2. The trim removed 1 base at V and 6 bases at J, leaving 12 bases unmatched. This CDR3 contains 17 residues. Germline CDR1 and CDR2: MNHNS and SASEGT. The CDR3 DNA is TGTGCCAGCAGTGAAGGAGCTAGCGGGGTGGGGGGGAAGACCCAGTACTTC. This codes for CASSEGASGVGGKTQYF.

The chain combines TRBV11-1 with TRBJ2-2; TRBD2 matches 9 bases. Germline loops: CDR1 SGHAT, CDR2 FQDESV (reference sequence). V trimming: 5 bases; J trimming: 0 bases; junction bases outside the gene matches: 4. The CDR3 is 16 residues long. CDR3 in DNA: TGTGCCAGCAGCCCGCTAGCGGGAACGAACACCGGGGAGCTGTTTTTT. This translates into CASSPLAGTNTGELFF.

The chain employs TRBV20-1 and TRBJ2-1; D tentatively fits TRBD1 or TRBD2 (6 bases each). The V end lost 5 bases, the J end lost 4 bases, and 18 bases lay between the germline ends. Germline values: CDR1 DFQATT, CDR2 SNEGSKA (reference sequence). The CDR3 is made up of 15 amino acids. CDR3 nucleotide sequence: TGCAGTGCTTCCCGGGGGCCGACTGGATACAATGAGCAGTTCTTC. Residues: CSASRGPTGYNEQFF.

The V call is TRBV29-1, the J call TRBJ2-1; D gene uncertain. Trimming shortened V by 4 bases and J by 5 bases, and 3 bases separated the two germline ends. The germline gives CDR1 SQVTM, CDR2 ANQGSEA. This CDR3 is 10 amino acids long. CDR3 loop: CSVAHNEQFF. The CDR3 nucleotides are TGCAGCGTTGCGCACAATGAGCAGTTCTTC.

A word on this clonotype: A much bigger clone sits one base away, suggesting this may be a read error. V is TRBV6-2 or TRBV6-3 and J is TRBJ1-6; possibly TRBD1 for D (5 bases). Between the trimmed V and J ends, which lost 9 bases and 7 bases, there was a span of 19 bases. The CDR3 extends over 15 amino acids. Germline V gives CDR1 MNHEY, CDR2 SVGEGT. The CDR3 nucleotides are TGTGCCAGGAGCGCCCGTGGGGCAGCGAATTCACCCCTCCACTTT. It codes for CARSARGAANSPLHF.

In this sample, this clonotype turned up many times. This sequence joins TRBV5-1 and TRBJ2-7; D is undetermined. CDR1 and CDR2 from the germline V gene are SGHRS and YFSETQ. Between the trimmed V and J ends, which lost 0 bases and 7 bases, there was a span of 8 bases. The CDR3 extends over 12 amino acids. The CDR3 DNA follows: TGCGCCAGCAGCTTGGCCCAAGAGGAGCAGTACTTC. Amino acid sequence: CASSLAQEEQYF. Variable domain in full (rest from reference TRBV5-1 and TRBJ2-7): KAGVTQTPRYLIKTRGQQVTLSCSPISGHRSVSWYQQTPGQGLQFLFEYFSETQRNKGNFPGRFSGRQFSNSRSEMNVSTLELGDSALYLCASSLAQEEQYFGPGTRLTVT.

There are many counts of this clonotype. This chain connects TRBV20-1 to TRBJ1-3; D unclear. CDR1 DFQATT and CDR2 SNEGSKA come from the germline V gene (reference sequence). V dropped 2 bases and J dropped 3 bases, with 11 bases sitting between them. This CDR3 is 14 amino acids long. The CDR3, as DNA: TGCAGTGCTAGACTCCCGGGAAGTGGAAACACCATATATTTT. Encoded protein: CSARLPGSGNTIYF.

This clonotype was seen repeatedly, ten times or more. The chain carries TRBV28 and TRBJ2-1; 9 nucleotides align to TRBD1. CDR1 and CDR2 from the germline V gene are MDHEN and SYDVKM. The CDR3 runs to 15 residues. V was pared by 5 bases and J by 5 bases, with 7 bases of the junction left unmatched. The CDR3: CASSPLQGAHNEQFF. The DNA for the CDR3 is TGTGCCAGCAGTCCACTACAGGGGGCCCACAATGAGCAGTTCTTC. Supplemented by reference TRBV28 and TRBJ2-1, the full variable domain reads DVKVTQSSRYLVKRTGEKVFLECVQDMDHENMFWYRQDPGLGLRLIYFSYDVKMKEKGDIPEGYSVSREKKERFSLILESASTNQTSMYLCASSPLQGAHNEQFFGPGTRLTVL.

This clonotype was picked up a small number of times. The chain links TRBV19 to TRBJ1-2; TRBD1 aligns across 7 bases. V shed 6 bases and J 4 bases; nucleotides not matched to a gene: 5. Germline CDR1 LNHDA, CDR2 SQIVND (reference sequence). This CDR3 spans 13 amino acids. The CDR3 region has the DNA TGTGCCAGTAGATCGACAGGGAGCTATGGCTACACCTTC. Amino acid sequence: CASRSTGSYGYTF.

As regards this clonotype: A single base separates this from a much larger clone, so it may be a read error. The J gene is TRBJ1-2, the V gene TRBV7-3; tentative D call: TRBD1 (5 bases). This CDR3 comprises 13 residues. Germline CDR1 SGHTA, CDR2 FQGTGA. CDR3 amino acids: CARSSGTAGGYTF. As DNA, the CDR3 is TGTGCCAGAAGCTCAGGGACGGCAGGAGGCTACACCTTC.

This clonotype has at least ten counts. The chain has TRBV12-3 or TRBV12-4 and TRBJ1-6; TRBD1 agrees at 7 bases. Germline trimming cut 5 bases from V and 8 bases from J; bases unmatched to any gene: 6. CDR3 length: 14 amino acids. The CDR3 sequence is CASSLRDSDSPLHF. CDR3 sequence (DNA): TGTGCCAGCAGTCTTCGGGACAGCGATTCACCCCTCCACTTT.

This clonotype showed up just a few times. The chain is built from TRBV4-1 and TRBJ2-7; D gene ambiguous. Trimming shortened V by 1 base and J by 0 bases, and 13 bases separated the two germline ends. Germline V gene sequence: CDR1 MGHRA, CDR2 YSYEKL. The CDR3 runs to 16 residues. CDR3 bases: TGCGCCAGCAGCCAAGGGCTGGGCCCGAGCTCCTACGAGCAGTACTTC. It is translated as CASSQGLGPSSYEQYF.

Comment on this clonotype: This may stem from a read error, because a much larger clone lies one nucleotide away. This sequence joins TRBV27 and TRBJ2-2; 9 bases are shared with TRBD2. CDR3 length: 14 amino acids. The junction had 6 bases not matched to a gene; V was cut back by 6 bases and J by 7 bases. Looked up from germline, CDR1 is MNHEY and CDR2 is SMNVEV (reference sequence). CDR3 in DNA: TGTGCCAGCAGAGGACTAGCGTACGTCGGGGAGCTGTTTTTT. It translates to CASRGLAYVGELFF.

This clonotype was seen more than once but under ten times. The V gene is TRBV18, the J gene TRBJ1-1; possibly TRBD1 for D (5 bases). The V end lost 0 bases, the J end lost 5 bases, and 16 bases lay between the germline ends. Germline V gene data show CDR1 as KGHSH and CDR2 as LQKENI. CDR3 length equals 16 residues. CDR3 sequence: CASSPPGGSVRTEAFF. CDR3 nucleotide sequence: TGTGCCAGCTCACCACCGGGGGGGTCTGTGAGGACTGAAGCTTTCTTT.

The V and J genes are TRBV20-1 and TRBJ1-1; TRBD1 might be the D (5 bases). CDR3 length equals 12 residues. V was cut by 6 bases and J by 3 bases, with 11 bases left in between. CDR1 and CDR2 (germline): DFQATT, SNEGSKA (reference sequence). As DNA, the CDR3 is TGCAGTGCAAGGACATATTACACTGAAGCTTTCTTT. This sequence encodes CSARTYYTEAFF.

Notes on this clonotype: This could be a read error, since a much larger clone is one nucleotide away. The J gene is TRBJ2-7, the V gene TRBV3-1, with TRBD1 matching 8 bases. CDR3 length equals 13 residues. From germline, CDR1 is LGHDT and CDR2 YNNKEL (reference sequence). V lost 4 bases, J lost 6 bases, and 5 bases stayed unmatched. The CDR3 region is CASSLCRGREQYF. Here the CDR3 DNA reads TGTGCCAGCAGCCTTTGCAGGGGGCGCGAGCAGTACTTC.

The table lists this clonotype with a few counts. The chain joins TRBV4-3 to TRBJ2-2; either TRBD1 or TRBD2 may fit D (5 bases each). Germline V gives CDR1 LGHNA, CDR2 YSLEER. The CDR3 is made up of 14 amino acids. V was cut by 2 bases and J by 4 bases, with 8 bases left in between. The CDR3 is CASSQPGGTGELFF. The CDR3 nucleotides read TGCGCCAGCAGCCAACCTGGGGGCACCGGGGAGCTGTTTTTT.